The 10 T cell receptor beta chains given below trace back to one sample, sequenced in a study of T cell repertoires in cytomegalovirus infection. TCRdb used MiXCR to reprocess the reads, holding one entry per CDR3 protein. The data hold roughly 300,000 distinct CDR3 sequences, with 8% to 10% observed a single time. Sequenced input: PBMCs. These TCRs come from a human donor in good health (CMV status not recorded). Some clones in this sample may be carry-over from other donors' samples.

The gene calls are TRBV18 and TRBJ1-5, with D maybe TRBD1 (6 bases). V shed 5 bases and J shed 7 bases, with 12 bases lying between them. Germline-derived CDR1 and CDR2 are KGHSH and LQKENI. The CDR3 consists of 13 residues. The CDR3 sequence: CASSAGVEQPQHF. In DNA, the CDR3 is TGTGCCAGCTCAGCAGGGGTGGAGCAGCCCCAGCATTTT.

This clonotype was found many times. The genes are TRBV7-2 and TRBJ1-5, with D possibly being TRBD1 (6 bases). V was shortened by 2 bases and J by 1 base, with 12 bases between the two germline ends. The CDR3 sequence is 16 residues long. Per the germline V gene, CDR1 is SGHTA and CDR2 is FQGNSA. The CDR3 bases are TGTGCCAGCAGCTTATGGGGGACACAAAGCAATCAGCCCCAGCATTTT. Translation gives CASSLWGTQSNQPQHF.

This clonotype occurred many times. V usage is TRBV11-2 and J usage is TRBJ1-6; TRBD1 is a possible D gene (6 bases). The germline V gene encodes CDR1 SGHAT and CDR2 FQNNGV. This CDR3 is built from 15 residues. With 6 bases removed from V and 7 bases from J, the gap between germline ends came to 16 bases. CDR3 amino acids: CASRRIQGRNSPLHF. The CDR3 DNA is TGTGCCAGCAGACGGATCCAGGGGAGGAATTCACCCCTCCACTTT.

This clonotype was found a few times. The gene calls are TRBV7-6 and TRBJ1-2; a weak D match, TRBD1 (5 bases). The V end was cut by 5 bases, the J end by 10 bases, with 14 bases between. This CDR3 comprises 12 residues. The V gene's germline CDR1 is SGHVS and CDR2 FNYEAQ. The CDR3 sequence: CASSGPGGTYTF. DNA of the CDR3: TGTGCCAGCAGCGGGCCGGGGGGGACCTACACCTTC.

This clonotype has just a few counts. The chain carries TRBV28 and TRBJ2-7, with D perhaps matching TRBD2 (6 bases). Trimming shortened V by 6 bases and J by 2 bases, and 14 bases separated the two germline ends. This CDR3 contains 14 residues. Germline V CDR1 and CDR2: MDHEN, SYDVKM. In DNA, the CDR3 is TGTGCCAGCAGCCCTCGCGGGGACGCCTACGAGCAGTACTTC. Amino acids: CASSPRGDAYEQYF.

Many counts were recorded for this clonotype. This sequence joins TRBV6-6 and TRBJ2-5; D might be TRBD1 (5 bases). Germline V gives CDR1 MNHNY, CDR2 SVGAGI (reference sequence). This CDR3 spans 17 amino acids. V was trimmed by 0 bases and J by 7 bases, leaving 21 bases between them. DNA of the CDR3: TGTGCCAGCAGTTACTCGATCGGGCAGGGCCTGTTCAGGACCCAGTACTTC. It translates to CASSYSIGQGLFRTQYF.

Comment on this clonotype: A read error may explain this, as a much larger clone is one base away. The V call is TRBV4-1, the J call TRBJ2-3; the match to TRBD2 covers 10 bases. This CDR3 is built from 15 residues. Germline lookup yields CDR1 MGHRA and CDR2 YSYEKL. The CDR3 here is CASSPLAGGTDPQYF. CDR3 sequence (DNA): TGTGCCAGCAGCCCCTTAGCGGGGGGCACAGATCCGCAGTATTTT.

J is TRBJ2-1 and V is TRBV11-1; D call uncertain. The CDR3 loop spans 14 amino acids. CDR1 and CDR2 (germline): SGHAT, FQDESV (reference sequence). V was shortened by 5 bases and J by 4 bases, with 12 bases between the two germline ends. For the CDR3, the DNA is TGTGCCAGCAGCCCCCTTATGGGATACAATGAGCAGTTCTTC. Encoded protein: CASSPLMGYNEQFF. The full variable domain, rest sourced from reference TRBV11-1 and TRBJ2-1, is EAEVAQSPRYKITEKSQAVAFWCDPISGHATLYWYRQILGQGPELLVQFQDESVVDDSQLPKDRFSAERLKGVDSTLKIQPAELGDSAMYLCASSPLMGYNEQFFGPGTRLTVL.

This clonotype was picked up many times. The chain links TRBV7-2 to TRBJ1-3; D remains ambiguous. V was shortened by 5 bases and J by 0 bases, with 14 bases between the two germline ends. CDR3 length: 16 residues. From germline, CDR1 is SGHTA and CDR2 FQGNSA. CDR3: CASSPRRVASGNTIYF. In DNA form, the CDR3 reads TGTGCCAGCAGCCCCAGACGGGTCGCCTCTGGAAACACCATATATTTT.

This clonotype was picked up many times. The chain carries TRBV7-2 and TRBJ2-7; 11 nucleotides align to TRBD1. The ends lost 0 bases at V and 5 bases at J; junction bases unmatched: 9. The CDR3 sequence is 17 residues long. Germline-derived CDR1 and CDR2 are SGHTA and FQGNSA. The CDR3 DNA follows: TGTGCCAGCAGCTTAGCGGGAGGGGACAGGGGGGTTAACGAGCAGTACTTC. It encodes CASSLAGGDRGVNEQYF.